This TCR beta chain was found in a study of T cells in Graves' hyperthyroidism and ophthalmopathy. Study details: At the time of initial diagnosis and before any treatment, peripheral blood was collected. General observations from the study: Ophthalmopathy and stable hyperthyroidism were told apart by a 13 V-J model. Onset of ophthalmopathy came a median approximately 6.5 months after the model predicted it.

Researchers took RNA transcripts and amplified the TCR beta CDR3 regions from them. The HTBI primer set served for first-round RT-PCR of the TCR CDR3. TCRdb processed the multiplex PCR reads anew with MiXCR; each CDR3 protein has one entry. The data hold about 250,000 distinct CDR3 sequences, with roughly a quarter observed a single time. The CDR3 has 16 residues. Between the trimmed V and J ends, which lost 2 bases and 3 bases, there was a span of 14 bases. CDR1 and CDR2 from the germline V gene are MDHEN and SYDVKM. The table lists this clonotype with many counts. What it recognizes is unknown. Diagnoses were established using clinical symptoms, serum thyroxine and TRAb, thyroid ultrasound and orbital computed tomography.

Sequencing was carried out using blood. The source of this sequence is a woman in her thirties or forties with Graves' ophthalmopathy. The chain employs TRBV28 and TRBJ1-5; D unresolved. In DNA form, the CDR3 reads TGTGCCAGCAGTTTACTACTCGAACAGAACAATCAGCCCCAGCATTTT. Encoded protein: CASSLLLEQNNQPQHF.